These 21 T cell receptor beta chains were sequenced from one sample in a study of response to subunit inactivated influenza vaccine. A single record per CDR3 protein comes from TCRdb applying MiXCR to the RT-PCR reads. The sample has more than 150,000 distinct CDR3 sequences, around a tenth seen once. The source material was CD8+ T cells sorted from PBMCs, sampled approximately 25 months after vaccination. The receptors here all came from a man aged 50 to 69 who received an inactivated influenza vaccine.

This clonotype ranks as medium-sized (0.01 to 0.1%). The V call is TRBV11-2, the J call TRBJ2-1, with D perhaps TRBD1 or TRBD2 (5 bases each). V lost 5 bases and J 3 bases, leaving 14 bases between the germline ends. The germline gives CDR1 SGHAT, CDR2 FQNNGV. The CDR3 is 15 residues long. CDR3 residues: CASSLGPDSYNEQFF. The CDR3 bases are TGTGCCAGCAGCCTGGGACCGGATAGCTACAATGAGCAGTTCTTC.

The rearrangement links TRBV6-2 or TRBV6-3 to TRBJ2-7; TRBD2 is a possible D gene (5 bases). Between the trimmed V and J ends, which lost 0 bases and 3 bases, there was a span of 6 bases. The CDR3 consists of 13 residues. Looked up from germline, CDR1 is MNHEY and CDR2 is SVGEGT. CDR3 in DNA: TGTGCCAGCAGTTACTCGGCGGGCTACGAGCAGTACTTC. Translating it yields CASSYSAGYEQYF.

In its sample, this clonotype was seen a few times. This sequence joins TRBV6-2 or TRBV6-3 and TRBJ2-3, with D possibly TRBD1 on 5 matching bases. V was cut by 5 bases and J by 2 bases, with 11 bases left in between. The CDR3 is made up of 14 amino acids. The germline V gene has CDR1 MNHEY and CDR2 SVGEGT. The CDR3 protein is CASSLDSNTDTQYF. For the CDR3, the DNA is TGTGCCAGCAGTCTCGACAGCAACACAGATACGCAGTATTTT.

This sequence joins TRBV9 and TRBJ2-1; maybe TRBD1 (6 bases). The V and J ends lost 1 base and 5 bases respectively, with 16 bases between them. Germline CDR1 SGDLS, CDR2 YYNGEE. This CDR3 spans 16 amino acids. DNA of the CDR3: TGTGCCAGCAGCGTAAACCACGAGACAGGTCACAATGAGCAGTTCTTC. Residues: CASSVNHETGHNEQFF. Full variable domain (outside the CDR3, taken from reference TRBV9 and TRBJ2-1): DSGVTQTPKHLITATGQRVTLRCSPRSGDLSVYWYQQSLDQGLQFLIQYYNGEERAKGNILERFSAQQFPDLHSELNLSSLELGDSALYFCASSVNHETGHNEQFFGPGTRLTVL.

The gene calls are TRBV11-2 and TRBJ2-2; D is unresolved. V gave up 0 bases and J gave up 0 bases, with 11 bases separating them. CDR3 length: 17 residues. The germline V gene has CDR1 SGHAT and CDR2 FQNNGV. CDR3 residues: CASSLESQFTNTGELFF. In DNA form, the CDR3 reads TGTGCCAGCAGCTTAGAGTCCCAATTTACGAACACCGGGGAGCTGTTTTTT.

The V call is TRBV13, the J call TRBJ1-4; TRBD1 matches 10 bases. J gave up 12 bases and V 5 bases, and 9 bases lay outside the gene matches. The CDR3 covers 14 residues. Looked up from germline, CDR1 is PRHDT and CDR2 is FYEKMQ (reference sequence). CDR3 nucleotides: TGTGCCAGCAGCCAGGGGACAGGGGCCGCGGAACTGTTTTTT. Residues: CASSQGTGAAELFF.

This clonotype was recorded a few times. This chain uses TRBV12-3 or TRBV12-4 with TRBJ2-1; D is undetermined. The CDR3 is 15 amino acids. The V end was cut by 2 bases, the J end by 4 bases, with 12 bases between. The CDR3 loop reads CASSLSTGIYNEQFF. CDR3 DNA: TGTGCCAGCAGTTTATCGACTGGAATATACAATGAGCAGTTCTTC.

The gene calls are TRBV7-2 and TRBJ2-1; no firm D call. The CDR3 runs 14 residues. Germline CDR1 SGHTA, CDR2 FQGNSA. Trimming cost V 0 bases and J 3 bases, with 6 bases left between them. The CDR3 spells CASSLARNYNEQFF. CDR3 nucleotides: TGTGCCAGCAGCTTAGCGAGGAACTACAATGAGCAGTTCTTC.

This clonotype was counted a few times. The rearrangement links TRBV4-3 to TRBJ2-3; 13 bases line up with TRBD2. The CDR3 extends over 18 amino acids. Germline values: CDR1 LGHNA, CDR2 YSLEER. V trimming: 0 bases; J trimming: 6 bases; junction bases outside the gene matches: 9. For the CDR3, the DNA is TGCGCCAGCAGCCAAGACCCGACGGGACTAGCGGGAACGGATACGCAGTATTTT. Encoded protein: CASSQDPTGLAGTDTQYF.

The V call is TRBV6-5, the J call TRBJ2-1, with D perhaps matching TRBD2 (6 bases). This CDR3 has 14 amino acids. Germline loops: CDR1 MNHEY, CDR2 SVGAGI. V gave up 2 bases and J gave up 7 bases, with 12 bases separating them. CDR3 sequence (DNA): TGTGCCAGCAGTTACCTCGGGGGAGGTAATGAGCAGTTCTTC. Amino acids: CASSYLGGGNEQFF.

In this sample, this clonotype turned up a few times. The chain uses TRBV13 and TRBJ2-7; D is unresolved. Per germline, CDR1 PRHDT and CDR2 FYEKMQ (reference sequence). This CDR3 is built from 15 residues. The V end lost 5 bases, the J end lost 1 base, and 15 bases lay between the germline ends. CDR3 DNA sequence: TGTGCCAGCAGCGACACCGACGACGGTTCCTACGAGCAGTACTTC. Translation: CASSDTDDGSYEQYF.

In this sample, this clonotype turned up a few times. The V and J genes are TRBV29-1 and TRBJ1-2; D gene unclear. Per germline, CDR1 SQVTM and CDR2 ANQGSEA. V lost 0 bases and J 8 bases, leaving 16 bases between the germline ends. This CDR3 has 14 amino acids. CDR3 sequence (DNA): TGCAGCGTTGAAGAGATTGAGACGGATCGAGGCTACACCTTC. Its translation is CSVEEIETDRGYTF.

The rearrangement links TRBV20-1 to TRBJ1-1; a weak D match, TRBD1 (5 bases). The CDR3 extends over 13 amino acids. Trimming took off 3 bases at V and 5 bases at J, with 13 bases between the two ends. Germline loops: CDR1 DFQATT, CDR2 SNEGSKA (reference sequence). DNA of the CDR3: TGCAGTGCTAGGGGACGACTGGGTACTGAAGCTTTCTTT. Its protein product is CSARGRLGTEAFF.

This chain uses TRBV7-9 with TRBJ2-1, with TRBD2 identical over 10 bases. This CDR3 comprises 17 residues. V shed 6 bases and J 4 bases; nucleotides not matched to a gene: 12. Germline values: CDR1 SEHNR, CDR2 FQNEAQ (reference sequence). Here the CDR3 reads CASRTGTSVLGYNEQFF. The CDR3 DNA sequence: TGTGCCAGCAGAACCGGGACTAGCGTTTTAGGGTACAATGAGCAGTTCTTC. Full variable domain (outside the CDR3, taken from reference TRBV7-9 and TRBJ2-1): DTGVSQNPRHKITKRGQNVTFRCDPISEHNRLYWYRQTLGQGPEFLTYFQNEAQLEKSRLLSDRFSAERPKGSFSTLEIQRTEQGDSAMYLCASRTGTSVLGYNEQFFGPGTRLTVL.

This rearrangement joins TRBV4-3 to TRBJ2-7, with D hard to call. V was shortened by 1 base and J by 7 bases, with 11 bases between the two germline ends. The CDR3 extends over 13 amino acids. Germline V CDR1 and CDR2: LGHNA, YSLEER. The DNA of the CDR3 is TGCGCCAGCAGCCAAGGGGCATGGCGGGAGCAGTACTTC. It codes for CASSQGAWREQYF.

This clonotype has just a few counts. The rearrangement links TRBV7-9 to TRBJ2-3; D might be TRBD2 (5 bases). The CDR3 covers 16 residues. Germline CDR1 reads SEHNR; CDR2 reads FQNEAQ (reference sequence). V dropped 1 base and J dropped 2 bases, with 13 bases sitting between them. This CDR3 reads CASSLGPGKDTDTQYF. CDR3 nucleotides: TGTGCCAGCAGCTTAGGTCCGGGAAAGGACACAGATACGCAGTATTTT.

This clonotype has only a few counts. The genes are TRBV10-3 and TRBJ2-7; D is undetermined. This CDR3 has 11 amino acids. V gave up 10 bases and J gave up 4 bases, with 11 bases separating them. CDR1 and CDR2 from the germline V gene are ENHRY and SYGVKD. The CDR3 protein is CATLTDYEQYF. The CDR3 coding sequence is TGTGCCACCCTGACCGATTACGAGCAGTACTTC.

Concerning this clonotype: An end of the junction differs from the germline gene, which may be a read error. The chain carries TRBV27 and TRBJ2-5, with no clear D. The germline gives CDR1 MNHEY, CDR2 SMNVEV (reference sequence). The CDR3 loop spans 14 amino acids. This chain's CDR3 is CAISLSTFGETQYF. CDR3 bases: TGTGCCATCAGTTTATCGACCTTCGGGGAGACCCAGTACTTC.

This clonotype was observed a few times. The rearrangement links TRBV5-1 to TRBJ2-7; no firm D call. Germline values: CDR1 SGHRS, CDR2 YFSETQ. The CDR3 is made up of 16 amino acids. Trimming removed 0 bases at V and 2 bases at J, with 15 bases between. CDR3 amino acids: CASSLASYPGTYEQYF. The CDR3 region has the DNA TGCGCCAGCAGCTTGGCCTCCTATCCGGGCACCTACGAGCAGTACTTC. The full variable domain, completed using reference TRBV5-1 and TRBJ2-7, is KAGVTQTPRYLIKTRGQQVTLSCSPISGHRSVSWYQQTPGQGLQFLFEYFSETQRNKGNFPGRFSGRQFSNSRSEMNVSTLELGDSALYLCASSLASYPGTYEQYFGPGTRLTVT.

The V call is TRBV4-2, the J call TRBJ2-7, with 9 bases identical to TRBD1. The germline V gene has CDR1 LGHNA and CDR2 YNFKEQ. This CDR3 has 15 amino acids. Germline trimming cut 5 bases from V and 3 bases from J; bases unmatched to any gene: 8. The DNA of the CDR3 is TGTGCCAGCAGCTTTACGCCGGGACAGGGCTACGAGCAGTACTTC. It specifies CASSFTPGQGYEQYF.

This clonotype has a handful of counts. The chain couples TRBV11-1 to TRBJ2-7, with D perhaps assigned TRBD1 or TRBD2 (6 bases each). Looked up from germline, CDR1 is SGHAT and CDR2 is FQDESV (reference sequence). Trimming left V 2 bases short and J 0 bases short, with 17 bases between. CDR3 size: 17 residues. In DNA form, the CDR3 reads TGTGCCAGCAGCTTAATGCGGGGAGACAGGAGCTCCTACGAGCAGTACTTC. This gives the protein CASSLMRGDRSSYEQYF.